Below are 20 T cell receptor beta chains sequenced from a single sample in a study of CD8 T cells in ankylosing spondylitis. Using its own MiXCR run on the 5' RACE reads, TCRdb lists one record per CDR3 protein. This table holds about 240,000 distinct CDR3 sequences, roughly a tenth found once. Specimen: blood, either unsorted or a sorted T cell fraction (not recorded which). The receptors shown here come from a male donor with ankylosing spondylitis or in good health (not recorded which).

The genes are TRBV10-3 and TRBJ2-4; the D is unclear. Germline CDR1 ENHRY, CDR2 SYGVKD. The ends were cut back, 8 bases at V and 3 bases at J, with 11 bases in the middle. CDR3 length: 13 amino acids. Written as DNA, the CDR3 is TGTGCCATCGGGCAGGATGACAAAAACATTCAGTACTTC. It codes for CAIGQDDKNIQYF.

This clonotype was seen at least ten times. This sequence joins TRBV5-1 and TRBJ2-3; 8 positions match TRBD1. This CDR3 contains 14 residues. Germline V gene sequence: CDR1 SGHRS, CDR2 YFSETQ. Germline trimming cut 7 bases from V and 0 bases from J; bases unmatched to any gene: 4. The CDR3: CASGGQGSTDTQYF. In nucleotides, the CDR3 is TGCGCCAGCGGCGGACAGGGAAGCACAGATACGCAGTATTTT. Full variable domain (remainder filled in from reference TRBV5-1 and TRBJ2-3): KAGVTQTPRYLIKTRGQQVTLSCSPISGHRSVSWYQQTPGQGLQFLFEYFSETQRNKGNFPGRFSGRQFSNSRSEMNVSTLELGDSALYLCASGGQGSTDTQYFGPGTRLTVL.

The chain uses TRBV7-8 and TRBJ2-5; 9 bases agree with TRBD2. CDR1 and CDR2 (germline): SGHVS, FQNEAQ. This CDR3 spans 16 amino acids. V lost 6 bases and J lost 5; bases outside the gene matches: 13. CDR3: CASRPAWAGGPETQYF. Here the CDR3 DNA reads TGTGCCAGCAGGCCCGCCTGGGCGGGAGGGCCGGAGACCCAGTACTTC. Together with reference TRBV7-8 and TRBJ2-5, the CDR3 gives the full variable domain: GAGVSQSPRYKVAKRGQDVALRCDPISGHVSLFWYQQALGQGPEFLTYFQNEAQLDKSGLPSDRFFAERPEGSVSTLKIQRTQQEDSAVYLCASRPAWAGGPETQYFGPGTRLLVL.

This clonotype has a count of ten or more. The chain employs TRBV12-3 or TRBV12-4 and TRBJ1-5; 7 bases line up with TRBD1. The CDR3 is 14 residues long. The junction had 3 bases not matched to a gene; V was cut back by 4 bases and J by 3 bases. The CDR3: CASSWDSFNQPQHF. The DNA for the CDR3 is TGTGCCAGCAGTTGGGACAGCTTCAATCAGCCCCAGCATTTT.

The V call is TRBV7-7, the J call TRBJ2-2; 7 nucleotides match TRBD1. This CDR3 spans 16 amino acids. The germline V gene encodes CDR1 SSHAT and CDR2 FNYEAQ (reference sequence). V lost 5 bases to trimming and J lost 6 bases; unmatched junction nucleotides: 12. The CDR3 nucleotides are TGTGCCAGCAGCCCTTCTCGACAGGGTGGGTCCGGGGAGCTGTTTTTT. The encoded protein is CASSPSRQGGSGELFF.

This clonotype was observed at least ten times. The chain links TRBV12-3 or TRBV12-4 to TRBJ1-2; no reliable D call. There are 15 residues in the CDR3. The germline V and J ends were trimmed by 2 bases and 6 bases, with 16 bases remaining between them. This chain's CDR3 is CASSLSEGRGDGYTF. The CDR3 DNA reads as TGTGCCAGCAGTTTAAGTGAGGGCAGAGGCGATGGCTACACCTTC.

The CDR3 here is CSALGETGNTIYF. CDR3 bases: TGCAGTGCTTTGGGGGAGACTGGAAACACCATATATTTT. This chain links TRBV20-1 with TRBJ1-3, with a weak D call TRBD1 (5 bases). This CDR3 region has 13 residues. CDR1 is DFQATT, CDR2 SNEGSKA, per germline (reference sequence). The V end lost 5 bases, the J end lost 2 bases, and 10 bases lay between the germline ends.

This clonotype was seen many times. The chain combines TRBV7-2 with TRBJ1-2; perhaps TRBD1 as D (5 bases). This CDR3 region has 14 residues. V gave up 4 bases and J gave up 10 bases, with 19 bases separating them. Germline values: CDR1 SGHTA, CDR2 FQGNSA. CDR3 in amino acids: CASSYTSGYEDYTF. As DNA, the CDR3 is TGTGCCAGCAGCTATACCTCAGGGTATGAAGACTACACCTTC.

This clonotype was picked up one time. The chain couples TRBV21-1 to TRBJ2-7. TRBV21-1 is shown as a pseudogene. The CDR3 length is 15 residues. The CDR3 loop reads CASSKQRRLHYEQYF. In nucleotides, the CDR3 is TGTGCCAGCAGCAAACAAAGGAGACTACACTACGAGCAGTACTTC.

This clonotype was observed many times. The rearrangement uses TRBV29-1 and TRBJ2-7; D is possibly TRBD2 (6 bases). This CDR3 region has 14 residues. V was shortened by 4 bases and J by 0 bases, with 13 bases between the two germline ends. The V gene's germline CDR1 is SQVTM and CDR2 ANQGSEA. CDR3 sequence (DNA): TGCAGCGTTGGCGAGCGGACTAACTCCTACGAGCAGTACTTC. As protein: CSVGERTNSYEQYF.

The chain couples TRBV6-4 to TRBJ2-5, with TRBD2 matching over 8 bases. From germline, CDR1 is MRHNA and CDR2 SNTAGT. This CDR3 is built from 14 residues. With 5 bases clipped from V and 1 base from J, the junction kept 3 bases outside the gene matches. The CDR3 region has the DNA TGTGCCAGCAGTCCCGGGGGGGCCCAAGAGACCCAGTACTTC. This translates into CASSPGGAQETQYF.

This clonotype was recorded many times. This sequence joins TRBV10-3 and TRBJ1-1, with 7 bases matching TRBD1. This CDR3 is built from 13 residues. Per germline, CDR1 ENHRY and CDR2 SYGVKD. V lost 11 bases, J lost 1 base, and 7 bases stayed unmatched. The CDR3 nucleotides are TGTGCCGCGCAACAGGGGAGGAACACTGAAGCTTTCTTT. Amino acids: CAAQQGRNTEAFF.

In its sample, this clonotype was seen once. The J gene is TRBJ2-3, the V gene TRBV6-1; 8 bases match TRBD1. The CDR3 spans 14 residues. CDR1 is MNHNS, CDR2 SASEGT, per germline. After removal of 6 bases from V and 3 bases from J, the junction contained 5 bases not matched to a gene. CDR3 residues: CASSWTGKTDTQYF. For the CDR3, the DNA is TGTGCCAGCAGCTGGACAGGGAAGACAGATACGCAGTATTTT.

This chain links TRBV12-3 or TRBV12-4 with TRBJ1-1; D possibly corresponds to TRBD1 (5 bases). Trimming cost V 1 base and J 1 base, with 13 bases left between them. This CDR3 is 16 amino acids long. The CDR3 DNA reads TGTGCCAGCAGTTTAGGAAGGGACGCAGCGAACACTGAAGCTTTCTTT. Translated: CASSLGRDAANTEAFF.

The rearrangement joins TRBV3-1 to TRBJ2-1, with no clear D. The CDR3 runs to 14 residues. V lost 0 bases and J 5 bases, leaving 8 bases between the germline ends. Per germline, CDR1 LGHDT and CDR2 YNNKEL (reference sequence). CDR3 loop: CASSQDPRNNEQFF. The CDR3 bases are TGTGCCAGCAGCCAAGATCCCAGAAACAATGAGCAGTTCTTC.

This clonotype was seen repeatedly, ten times or more. CDR3 bases: TGTGCCAGCAGCTTAGCGGGACAGGGGGCGAGTCAGCCCCAGCATTTT. It encodes CASSLAGQGASQPQHF. The chain links TRBV7-8 to TRBJ1-5; 12 bases match TRBD1. CDR3 length equals 16 residues. Germline V lookup: CDR1 SGHVS, CDR2 FQNEAQ. The V gene end was trimmed by 0 bases and the J gene end by 6 bases; junction bases not matched to a gene: 3.

This clonotype was counted at least ten times. The chain carries TRBV29-1 and TRBJ2-1; D is uncertain. The CDR3 loop spans 9 amino acids. In germline, CDR1 is SQVTM, CDR2 ANQGSEA. The germline V and J ends were trimmed by 5 bases and 14 bases, with 10 bases remaining between them. The CDR3 spells CSVCRVEFF. The DNA of the CDR3 is TGCAGCGTTTGCCGAGTGGAGTTCTTC.

This clonotype has a count of ten or more. The gene calls are TRBV12-5 and TRBJ2-7, with no clear D. The germline gives CDR1 LGHNT, CDR2 FRNRAP. This CDR3 has 12 amino acids. Trimming removed 2 bases from V and 3 bases from J, with 5 bases in between. DNA for the CDR3: TGTGCTAGTGGTTTGCTCAGCTACGAGCAGTACTTC. As protein: CASGLLSYEQYF.

The table lists this clonotype with many counts. This chain uses TRBV18 with TRBJ1-1; weak D call: TRBD1 (6 bases). Germline V gives CDR1 KGHSH, CDR2 LQKENI. Trimming stripped 6 bases from V and 1 base from J, with 18 bases between. CDR3 length equals 16 residues. The CDR3 here is CASSLQGSLGNTEAFF. The CDR3 DNA follows: TGTGCCAGCTCTCTGCAGGGGAGCCTGGGGAACACTGAAGCTTTCTTT.

There are many counts of this clonotype. This chain links TRBV5-1 with TRBJ2-3, with D perhaps TRBD2 (6 bases). Between the trimmed V and J ends, which lost 7 bases and 5 bases, there was a span of 17 bases. The CDR3 is 14 residues long. Germline CDR1 is SGHRS and CDR2 is YFSETQ. In DNA, the CDR3 is TGCGCCAGCGCTATCGGTCCGGGGGAAGATACGCAGTATTTT. It specifies CASAIGPGEDTQYF.